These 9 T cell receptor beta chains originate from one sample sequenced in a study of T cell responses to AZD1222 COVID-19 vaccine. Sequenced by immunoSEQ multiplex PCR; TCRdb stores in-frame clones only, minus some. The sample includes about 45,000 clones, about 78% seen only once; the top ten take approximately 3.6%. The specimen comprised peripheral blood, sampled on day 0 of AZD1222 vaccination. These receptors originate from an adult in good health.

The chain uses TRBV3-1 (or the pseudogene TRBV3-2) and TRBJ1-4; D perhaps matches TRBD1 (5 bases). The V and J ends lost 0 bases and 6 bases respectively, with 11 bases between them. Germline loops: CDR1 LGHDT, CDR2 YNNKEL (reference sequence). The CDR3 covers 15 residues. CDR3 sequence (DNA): TGTGCCAGCAGCCAAGAGGGGCAGGGCTATGAAAAACTGTTTTTT. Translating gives CASSQEGQGYEKLFF.

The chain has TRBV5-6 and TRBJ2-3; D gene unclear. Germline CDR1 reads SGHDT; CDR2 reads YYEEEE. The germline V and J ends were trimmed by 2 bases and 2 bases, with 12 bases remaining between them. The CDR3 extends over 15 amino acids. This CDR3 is CASSFGISFTDTQYF. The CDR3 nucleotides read TGTGCCAGCAGCTTCGGCATATCGTTCACAGATACGCAGTATTTT.

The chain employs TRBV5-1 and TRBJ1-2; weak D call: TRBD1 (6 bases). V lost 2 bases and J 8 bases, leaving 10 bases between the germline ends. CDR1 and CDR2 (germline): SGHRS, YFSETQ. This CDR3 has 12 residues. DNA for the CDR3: TGCGCCAGCAGCTTACAGGGAGGCGGCTACACCTTC. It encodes CASSLQGGGYTF. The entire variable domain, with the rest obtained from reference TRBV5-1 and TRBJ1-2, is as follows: KAGVTQTPRYLIKTRGQQVTLSCSPISGHRSVSWYQQTPGQGLQFLFEYFSETQRNKGNFPGRFSGRQFSNSRSEMNVSTLELGDSALYLCASSLQGGGYTFGSGTRLTVV.

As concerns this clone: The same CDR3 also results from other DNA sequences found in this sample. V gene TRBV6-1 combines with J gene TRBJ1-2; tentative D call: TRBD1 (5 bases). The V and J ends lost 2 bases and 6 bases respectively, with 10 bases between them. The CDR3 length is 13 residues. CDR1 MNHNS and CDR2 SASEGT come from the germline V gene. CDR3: CASSESGGDGYTF. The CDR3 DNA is TGTGCCAGCAGTGAAAGTGGAGGGGATGGCTACACCTTC.

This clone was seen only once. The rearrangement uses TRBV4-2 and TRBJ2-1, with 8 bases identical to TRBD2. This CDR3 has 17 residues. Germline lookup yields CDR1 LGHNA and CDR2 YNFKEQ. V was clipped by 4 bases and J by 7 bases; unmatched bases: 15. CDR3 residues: CASSRSTSAGGGNEQFF. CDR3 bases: TGTGCCAGCAGCCGCTCTACTTCGGCGGGGGGAGGAAATGAGCAGTTCTTC.

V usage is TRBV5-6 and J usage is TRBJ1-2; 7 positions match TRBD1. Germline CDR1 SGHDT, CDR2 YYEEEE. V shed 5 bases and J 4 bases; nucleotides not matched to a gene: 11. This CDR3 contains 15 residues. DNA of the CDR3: TGTGCCAGCAGACTACAGGGGAACCTTTTCTATGGCTACACCTTC. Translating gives CASRLQGNLFYGYTF. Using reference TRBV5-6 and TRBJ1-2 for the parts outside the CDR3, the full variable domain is DAGVTQSPTHLIKTRGQQVTLRCSPKSGHDTVSWYQQALGQGPQFIFQYYEEEERQRGNFPDRFSGHQFPNYSSELNVNALLLGDSALYLCASRLQGNLFYGYTFGSGTRLTVV.

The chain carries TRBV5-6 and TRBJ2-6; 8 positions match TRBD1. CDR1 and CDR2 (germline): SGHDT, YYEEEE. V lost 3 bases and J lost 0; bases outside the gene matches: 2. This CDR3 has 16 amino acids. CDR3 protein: CASSWGQDSGANVLTF. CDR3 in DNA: TGTGCCAGCAGCTGGGGACAGGACTCTGGGGCCAACGTCCTGACTTTC.

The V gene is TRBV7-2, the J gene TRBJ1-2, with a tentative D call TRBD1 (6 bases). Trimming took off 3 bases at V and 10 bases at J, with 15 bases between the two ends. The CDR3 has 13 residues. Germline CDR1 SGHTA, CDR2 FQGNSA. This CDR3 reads CASSFSQRGTYTF. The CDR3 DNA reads TGTGCCAGCAGCTTTTCCCAGAGGGGGACCTACACCTTC.

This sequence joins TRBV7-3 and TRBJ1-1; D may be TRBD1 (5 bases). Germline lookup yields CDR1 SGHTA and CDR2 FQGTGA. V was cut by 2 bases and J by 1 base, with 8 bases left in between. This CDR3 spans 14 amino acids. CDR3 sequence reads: CASSLGASNTEAFF. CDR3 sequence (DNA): TGTGCCAGCAGCTTAGGGGCTTCGAACACTGAAGCTTTCTTT. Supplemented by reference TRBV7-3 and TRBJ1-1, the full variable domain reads GAGVSQTPSNKVTEKGKYVELRCDPISGHTALYWYRQSLGQGPEFLIYFQGTGAADDSGLPNDRFFAVRPEGSVSTLKIQRTERGDSAVYLCASSLGASNTEAFFGQGTRLTVV.